The 27 T cell receptor beta chains below all came from one sample that was sequenced in a study of T and B cells in COVID-19 patients. From blood, 250-500 ng of genomic DNA served as TRB template. BIOMED2 TRB-A/B primer pools were used in multiplex TRB PCR. TCRdb called the multiplex PCR reads again in MiXCR, with one record for every CDR3 protein. Among fewer than 6,000 distinct CDR3 sequences listed, roughly a fifth were seen once. Sequencing was performed on blood. The receptor source for this set is a human donor with active COVID-19.

This clonotype ranks as medium-sized. The chain links TRBV6-1 to TRBJ2-1, with 7 bases fitting TRBD1. The V and J ends lost 6 bases and 0 bases, in that order; junction bases with no gene match: 8. The CDR3 is 16 residues long. Germline CDR1 MNHNS, CDR2 SASEGT. CDR3 amino acids: CASRGGQANSYNEQFF. The CDR3 DNA reads TGTGCCAGCAGAGGTGGACAGGCTAACTCCTACAATGAGCAGTTCTTC.

The chain employs TRBV14 and TRBJ2-7; D might be TRBD2 (5 bases). Germline loops: CDR1 SGHDN, CDR2 FVKESK. CDR3 length: 12 residues. Deletions cut 3 bases from V and 6 bases from J, with 9 bases between. CDR3 DNA sequence: TGTGCCAGCAGCCAGATAGCGCGCGAGCAGTACTTC. As protein: CASSQIAREQYF.

This clonotype is classed as large. The chain has TRBV19 and TRBJ2-1; TRBD1 or TRBD2 may be the D gene (5 bases each). Germline V gives CDR1 LNHDA, CDR2 SQIVND (reference sequence). The CDR3 spans 15 residues. Trimming removed 3 bases from V and 5 bases from J, with 14 bases in between. CDR3 protein: CASSILGETNNEQFF. In DNA form, the CDR3 reads TGTGCCAGTAGTATCCTAGGGGAGACCAACAATGAGCAGTTCTTC.

The chain employs TRBV6-2 or TRBV6-3 and TRBJ1-2; 9 bases fit TRBD1. The V segment lost 6 bases and the J segment 4 bases; nucleotides outside the gene matches: 9. The CDR3 covers 15 residues. The germline V gene has CDR1 MNHEY and CDR2 SVGEGT. CDR3 residues: CASSSRQGDLYGYTF. The CDR3 region has the DNA TGTGCCAGCAGCTCAAGACAGGGGGACCTCTATGGCTACACCTTC.

This clonotype was counted a few times. This chain uses TRBV4-2 with TRBJ1-5; unclear D gene. V lost 1 base, J lost 0 bases, and 10 bases lay in between. The CDR3 totals 16 residues. Germline CDR1 is LGHNA and CDR2 is YNFKEQ. The CDR3 spells CASSQGRVNSNQPQHF. The CDR3 DNA is TGTGCCAGCAGCCAAGGTCGGGTTAATAGCAATCAGCCCCAGCATTTT.

By sample fraction, this clonotype is large. The V and J genes are TRBV19 and TRBJ2-1, with 7 positions matching TRBD1. Germline CDR1 LNHDA, CDR2 SQIVND (reference sequence). CDR3 length equals 15 residues. Trimming at V came to 3 bases and at J to 2 bases, leaving 4 bases not matched to a gene. CDR3 coding DNA: TGTGCCAGTAGTATCGGGGACAGTCCCTACAATGAGCAGTTCTTC. It is translated as CASSIGDSPYNEQFF. The full variable domain, completed using reference TRBV19 and TRBJ2-1, is DGGITQSPKYLFRKEGQNVTLSCEQNLNHDAMYWYRQDPGQGLRLIYYSQIVNDFQKGDIAEGYSVSREKKESFPLTVTSAQKNPTAFYLCASSIGDSPYNEQFFGPGTRLTVL.

This clonotype has a count of ten or more. The chain joins TRBV7-2 to TRBJ2-7, with TRBD1 identical over 7 bases. The CDR3 runs to 14 residues. CDR1 and CDR2 (germline): SGHTA, FQGNSA. The ends lost 1 base at V and 4 bases at J; junction bases unmatched: 4. The CDR3 DNA is TGTGCCAGCAGCTTAGGTCAGGGGGTTTACGAGCAGTACTTC. Its translation is CASSLGQGVYEQYF.

This clonotype qualifies as medium-sized. The chain employs TRBV6-1 and TRBJ2-7, with 7 bases lining up with TRBD2. This CDR3 is built from 13 residues. Trimming took 8 bases from V and 5 from J; bases not matched to a gene: 9. Germline CDR1 and CDR2: MNHNS and SASEGT. DNA for the CDR3: TGTGCCAGCGGAACTAGCGTTGTCCACGAGCAGTACTTC. This translates into CASGTSVVHEQYF.

Regarding this clonotype: No DNA is shown, since the ends of the CDR3 on it are uncertain; the CDR3 is the one TCRdb lists. CDR3: CISVPAITGTTYEQYF. V is TRBV7-5 and J is TRBJ2-7. TRBV7-5 is termed a pseudogene. The CDR3 has 16 residues if both end residues are counted.

In the case of this clonotype: Just one base apart from a much larger clone, this may be a read error. The V and J genes are TRBV5-1 and TRBJ1-6; D is uncertain. Per the germline V gene, CDR1 is SGHRS and CDR2 is YFSETQ. V was pared by 0 bases and J by 8 bases, with 12 bases between. The CDR3 length is 15 residues. The CDR3 reads CASSLEVGCDSPLHF. DNA of the CDR3: TGCGCCAGCAGCTTGGAAGTGGGGTGCGATTCACCCCTCCACTTT.

This clonotype has a handful of counts. The chain joins TRBV20-1 to TRBJ2-7; 7 nucleotides align to TRBD2. V was clipped by 6 bases and J by 4 bases; unmatched bases: 12. The V gene's germline CDR1 is DFQATT and CDR2 SNEGSKA (reference sequence). The CDR3 extends over 14 amino acids. The CDR3 sequence: CSALGGGKRYEQYF. CDR3 DNA sequence: TGCAGTGCCCTGGGGGGGGGAAAGAGGTACGAGCAGTACTTC.

This clonotype is labeled as medium-sized. The chain recombines TRBV11-1 with TRBJ2-7, with D perhaps TRBD2 (5 bases). The CDR3 is made up of 15 amino acids. Germline V gene lookup returns CDR1 SGHAT and CDR2 FQDESV (reference sequence). V lost 0 bases and J lost 0, with 9 bases in between. The DNA for the CDR3 is TGTGCCAGCAGCTTAGCGAGCGGTACCTCCTACGAGCAGTACTTC. Translated, it gives CASSLASGTSYEQYF.

This clonotype was detected many times. This sequence joins TRBV18 and TRBJ2-7; perhaps TRBD1 as D (6 bases). The V end was cut by 9 bases, the J end by 3 bases, with 21 bases between. Germline CDR1 and CDR2: KGHSH and LQKENI. The CDR3 loop spans 15 amino acids. The CDR3 DNA sequence: TGTGCCAGGGGAAAATACAGGGAAATGAACTACGAGCAGTACTTC. The encoded protein is CARGKYREMNYEQYF.

There are many counts of this clonotype. The V gene is TRBV5-4, the J gene TRBJ1-2; perhaps TRBD1 as D (5 bases). CDR3 length: 15 residues. Trimming shortened V by 3 bases and J by 8 bases, and 20 bases separated the two germline ends. Germline lookup yields CDR1 SGHNT and CDR2 YYREEE (reference sequence). In DNA form, the CDR3 reads TGTGCCAGCAGCTCCTTAGCGGGGGGATCTCGAGGCTACACCTTC. Translated, it gives CASSSLAGGSRGYTF.

There are a few counts of this clonotype. The chain is built from TRBV6-2 or TRBV6-3 and TRBJ2-1, with D possibly matching TRBD2 (6 bases). This CDR3 region has 14 residues. Germline values: CDR1 MNHEY, CDR2 SVGEGT. The germline V and J ends were trimmed by 7 bases and 1 base, with 11 bases remaining between them. As DNA, the CDR3 is TGTGCCAGCACCCTCGGGGGATCCTACAATGAGCAGTTCTTC. Protein: CASTLGGSYNEQFF.

By frequency in the sample, this clonotype is medium-sized. The V gene is TRBV12-3 or TRBV12-4, the J gene TRBJ2-1; D gene ambiguous. V gave up 1 base and J gave up 10 bases, with 8 bases separating them. There are 12 residues in the CDR3. The CDR3 nucleotides read TGTGCCAGCAGTTTAGACAGACAAGAGCAGTTCTTC. Encoded protein: CASSLDRQEQFF.

This rearrangement joins TRBV5-1 to TRBJ2-7, with D possibly being TRBD1 (7 bases). V was shortened by 2 bases and J by 2 bases, with 11 bases between the two germline ends. The CDR3 loop spans 14 amino acids. Germline CDR1 is SGHRS and CDR2 is YFSETQ. The CDR3 is CASSLTGEAYEQYF. The CDR3 DNA reads as TGCGCCAGCAGCTTAACAGGGGAGGCCTACGAGCAGTACTTC.

In this sample, this clonotype is large. This chain joins TRBV6-6 and TRBJ2-2; D uncertain. V gave up 6 bases and J gave up 3 bases, with 5 bases separating them. The CDR3 has 12 amino acids. The V gene's germline CDR1 is MNHNY and CDR2 SVGAGI (reference sequence). CDR3 region: CASRGDTGELFF. The CDR3 DNA sequence: TGTGCCAGCAGGGGTGACACCGGGGAGCTGTTTTTT.

This clonotype is medium-sized (0.01 to 0.1%) by share. Written as DNA, the CDR3 is TGTGCCAGTAGTCCCTTTGTCGGGAATGAGCAGTTCTTC. This encodes CASSPFVGNEQFF. The V call is TRBV19, the J call TRBJ2-1, with no clear D. The CDR3 has 13 residues. Germline loops: CDR1 LNHDA, CDR2 SQIVND (reference sequence). V was shortened by 5 bases and J by 7 bases, with 12 bases between the two germline ends.

This chain uses TRBV5-6 with TRBJ1-2, with TRBD1 matching 7 bases. Germline CDR1 reads SGHDT; CDR2 reads YYEEEE. CDR3 length equals 15 residues. Trimming cost V 4 bases and J 8 bases; bases outside gene matches: 14. The CDR3 nucleotides read TGTGCCAGCAGCGCCACCGGGACAGCAACTGCGGGCTACACCTTC. Its translation is CASSATGTATAGYTF.

By sample fraction, this clonotype is medium-sized. The chain recombines TRBV6-2 or TRBV6-3 with TRBJ1-6, with D perhaps matching TRBD1 (5 bases). The CDR3 covers 12 residues. Germline CDR1 is MNHEY and CDR2 is SVGEGT. V lost 7 bases to trimming and J lost 9 bases, with 10 bases between them. The CDR3 sequence: CASNPGSSPLHF. The CDR3 region has the DNA TGTGCCAGCAATCCAGGGAGTTCACCCCTCCACTTT.

This clonotype is medium-sized (0.01 to 0.1%). The rearrangement joins TRBV6-2 or TRBV6-3 to TRBJ2-2; no clear D gene. The V and J ends lost 4 bases and 5 bases respectively, with 11 bases between them. The CDR3 extends over 14 amino acids. Germline V gene sequence: CDR1 MNHEY, CDR2 SVGEGT. CDR3: CASSWGRSTGELFF. The CDR3 DNA follows: TGTGCCAGCAGTTGGGGTAGAAGTACCGGGGAGCTGTTTTTT.

Judged by abundance, this clonotype is medium-sized. V usage is TRBV6-2 or TRBV6-3 and J usage is TRBJ2-7; D is unclear. This CDR3 spans 14 amino acids. V lost 2 bases and J 4 bases, leaving 12 bases between the germline ends. Germline CDR1 and CDR2: MNHEY and SVGEGT. This chain's CDR3 is CASSYIETRYEQYF. The CDR3 DNA reads TGTGCCAGCAGTTACATAGAAACCAGGTACGAGCAGTACTTC.

This clonotype is categorized as medium-sized. The CDR3 spells CASRFSPSPYEQYF. CDR3 sequence (DNA): TGTGCCAGCAGATTCTCCCCTTCCCCCTACGAGCAGTACTTC. The chain recombines TRBV5-5 with TRBJ2-7; D is uncertain. CDR1 is SGHKS, CDR2 YYEKEE, per germline (reference sequence). The V and J ends lost 5 bases and 2 bases respectively, with 14 bases between them. The CDR3 totals 14 residues.

This clonotype is a singleton in its sample. The chain combines TRBV28 with TRBJ1-4; D is unclear. Germline loops: CDR1 MDHEN, CDR2 SYDVKM. This CDR3 has 12 residues. V lost 7 bases and J lost 8, with 11 bases in between. The CDR3 DNA reads as TGTGCCAGCACTCCGACGGGGGAAAAACTGTTTTTT. Translated, it gives CASTPTGEKLFF.

This clonotype was seen repeatedly, ten times or more. This chain connects TRBV6-1 to TRBJ1-1; D is perhaps TRBD1 (5 bases). The V end was cut by 7 bases, the J end by 5 bases, with 11 bases between. There are 12 residues in the CDR3. Germline values: CDR1 MNHNS, CDR2 SASEGT. This CDR3 is CASMAGRTEAFF. CDR3 nucleotide sequence: TGTGCCAGCATGGCAGGGCGGACTGAAGCTTTCTTT.

In this sample, this clonotype is medium-sized. This chain connects TRBV27 to TRBJ2-2, with D possibly being TRBD2 (6 bases). Trimming cost V 1 base and J 2 bases, with 11 bases left between them. This CDR3 has 16 amino acids. Germline CDR1 is MNHEY and CDR2 is SMNVEV (reference sequence). The CDR3 region has the DNA TGTGCCAGCAGTTTATGGGGGACTGCAAACACCGGGGAGCTGTTTTTT. It yields the protein CASSLWGTANTGELFF.